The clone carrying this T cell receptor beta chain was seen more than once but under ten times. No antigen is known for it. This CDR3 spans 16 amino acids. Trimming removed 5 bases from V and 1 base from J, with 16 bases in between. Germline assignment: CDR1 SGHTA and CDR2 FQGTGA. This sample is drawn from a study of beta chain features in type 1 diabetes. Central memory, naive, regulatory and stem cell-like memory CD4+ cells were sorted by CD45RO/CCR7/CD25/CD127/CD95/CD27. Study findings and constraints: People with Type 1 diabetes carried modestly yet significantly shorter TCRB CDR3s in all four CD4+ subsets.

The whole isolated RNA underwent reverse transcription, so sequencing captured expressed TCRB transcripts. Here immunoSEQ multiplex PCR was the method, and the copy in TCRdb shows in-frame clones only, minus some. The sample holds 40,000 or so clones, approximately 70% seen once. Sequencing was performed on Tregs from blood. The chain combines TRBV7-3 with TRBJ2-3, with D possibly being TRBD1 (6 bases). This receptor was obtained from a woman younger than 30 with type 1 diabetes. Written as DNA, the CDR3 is TGTGCCAGCAGCCCGCACAGGGTAGGACGCACAGATACGCAGTATTTT. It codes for CASSPHRVGRTDTQYF.